This T cell receptor beta chain appears in the sequencing data of a study of shared clonotypes between healthy human individuals. Study findings and constraints: Sorted-subset samples were not fully sequenced, rarefaction indicated.

CDR3 size: 14 residues. With V trimmed by 2 bases and J by 6 bases, 4 bases remained unmatched. Germline V gene lookup returns CDR1 MNHEY and CDR2 SVGAGI. A remark on this clone: Antigen unknown.

Data came from immunoSEQ multiplex PCR; TCRdb stores just in-frame clones and leaves some out. The sample yields about 2.4 million clones, over 85% seen once. The receptor was isolated from a man aged 18 to 29 in good health. Some clones in this sample may be carry-over from other donors' samples. The chain links TRBV6-5 to TRBJ1-5; TRBD1 matches 7 bases. The specimen was naive CD4+ T cells from PBMCs. Documented subset: CD45RA+ positively selected. CDR3 coding DNA: TGTGCCAGCAGTTACGACAGGGCAGTTCAGCCCCAGCATTTT. Protein: CASSYDRAVQPQHF.